This TCR beta chain originates from a study of cytomegalovirus exposure and HLA in healthy donors. This CDR3 is built from 14 residues. The germline CDR1 and CDR2 sequences are MGHDK and SYGVNS. Trimming took off 3 bases at V and 1 base at J, with 6 bases between the two ends. Regarding the study as a whole: Later, an analysis showed that TCR beta chains associated with HLA were more clonally expanded than others that were equally common. A link between a missense DCLRE1C variant and TCR beta V- and J-gene trimming emerged from a later analysis.

13 Jbeta primers and 60 Vbeta primers were used for the PCR. TCRdb keeps only in-frame clones here, not all; method: immunoSEQ multiplex PCR. Of 72,000 or so clones in the sample, about 80% were seen once. Worth noting for this clone: Its antigen is unknown.

The material sequenced was PBMCs. This receptor was obtained from a man between 18 and 35 years old in good health and CMV-seropositive. J is TRBJ2-2 and V is TRBV25-1; D gene uncertain. The CDR3 sequence is CASSESGNTGELFF. DNA of the CDR3: TGTGCCAGCAGTGAGTCAGGGAACACCGGGGAGCTGTTTTTT.